Each of the 2 T cell receptor beta chains below was sequenced from the same sample in a study of blood T cell repertoires in COVID-19. Clones were sequenced by immunoSEQ multiplex PCR, and TCRdb holds only the in-frame ones, with some missing. This sample has about 230,000 clones, with 70% to 90% found just once. What was sequenced was PBMCs or T cells enriched from blood (not recorded which). The receptors stem from a man aged 30 to 45 who had recovered from COVID-19.

The genes are TRBV5-1 and TRBJ1-2; the D gene is possibly TRBD1 (5 bases). V was cut by 0 bases and J by 4 bases, with 7 bases left in between. The CDR3 consists of 13 residues. Looked up from germline, CDR1 is SGHRS and CDR2 is YFSETQ. The CDR3 is CASSLGRGYGYTF. The CDR3 DNA is TGCGCCAGCAGCTTGGGGAGGGGCTATGGCTACACCTTC.

V usage is TRBV10-3 and J usage is TRBJ1-1; possibly TRBD1 for D (6 bases). The CDR3 consists of 14 residues. V was trimmed by 6 bases and J by 7 bases, leaving 18 bases between them. Looked up from germline, CDR1 is ENHRY and CDR2 is SYGVKD. The CDR3 sequence: CAIRIPGQLNEAFF. CDR3 bases: TGTGCCATCAGGATACCAGGACAGCTGAATGAAGCTTTCTTT.